This T cell receptor (beta chain) derives from a study of control samples from healthy donors and cancer patients. Germline values: CDR1 MNHNS, CDR2 SASEGT. This CDR3 spans 15 amino acids. V was pared by 3 bases and J by 6 bases, with 6 bases of the junction left unmatched. Profiled with immunoSEQ multiplex PCR; TCRdb holds only in-frame clones, not every one. The table includes about 88,000 clones, more than 85% detected once. This clonotype originated in a man aged 18 to 29 in good health. Source material: blood. The chain uses TRBV6-1 and TRBJ1-4, with 8 bases that match TRBD1. CDR3 sequence reads: CASSDGQGTHEKLFF. The CDR3 nucleotides read TGTGCCAGCAGTGACGGACAGGGCACCCATGAAAAACTGTTTTTT.